This TCR beta chain was recovered during a study of T cell clones after liver transplantation. Only in-frame clones appear in the TCRdb table, and some are missing; sequencing was by immunoSEQ multiplex PCR. In the table there are some 80,000 clones, around 80% of which are singletons. The CDR3 covers 14 residues. V was trimmed by 1 base and J by 1 base, leaving 7 bases between them. Germline loops: CDR1 SGHTA, CDR2 FQGNSA. The V and J genes are TRBV7-2 and TRBJ1-1; unclear D gene. This TCR was sampled from a human patient who received a liver transplant. T cells may partly derive from the graft donor. The sequences come from CD4+ T cells from blood, collected roughly 50 months after liver transplant. CDR3 sequence: CASSLDPGNTEAFF. The CDR3 nucleotides are TGTGCCAGCAGCTTAGACCCAGGGAACACTGAAGCTTTCTTT.